This passage covers 8 T cell receptor beta chains from one sample sequenced in a study of cytomegalovirus exposure and HLA in healthy donors. The PCR contained 60 Vbeta and 13 Jbeta primers. Sequencing was performed with immunoSEQ multiplex PCR; in TCRdb, only in-frame clones are kept and a portion is missing. This repertoire shows about 150,000 clones, roughly 75% found once; its top ten account for about 1.3%. Sequencing was performed on PBMCs. The receptors originated from a man younger than 30 in good health and CMV-seronegative.

V gene TRBV21-1 combines with J gene TRBJ1-2; the tabulated D call, TRBD1, remains unverified against the DNA. TRBV21-1 is a pseudogene. The CDR3 is made up of 15 amino acids. The CDR3 protein is CASSKRWGNNYGYTF. The CDR3 nucleotides are TGTGCCAGCAGCAAACGGTGGGGCAATAACTATGGCTACACCTTC.

CDR3 sequence reads: CASSPATGPPNEQFF. The CDR3 DNA reads as TGCGCCAGCAGCCCAGCGACAGGCCCCCCCAATGAGCAGTTCTTC. V gene TRBV4-3 combines with J gene TRBJ2-1; tentatively, D is TRBD1 (6 bases). Germline loops: CDR1 LGHNA, CDR2 YSLEER. The CDR3 is 15 amino acids. Deletions cut 4 bases from V and 6 bases from J, with 16 bases between.

CDR3 in amino acids: CASSYQDRARILWQYF. The CDR3 region has the DNA TGTGCCAGCAGTTACCAGGACAGGGCGCGGATTTTGTGGCAGTACTTC. The V call is TRBV6-6, the J call TRBJ2-7; the match to TRBD1 covers 8 bases. Per germline, CDR1 MNHNY and CDR2 SVGAGI (reference sequence). This CDR3 region has 16 residues. With V trimmed by 2 bases and J by 9 bases, 15 bases remained unmatched.

The chain links TRBV15 to TRBJ1-1, with a weak D call TRBD1 (6 bases). This CDR3 region has 16 residues. The germline V and J ends were trimmed by 2 bases and 2 bases, with 15 bases remaining between them. The germline V gene has CDR1 LNHNV and CDR2 YYDKDF (reference sequence). Here the CDR3 DNA reads TGTGCCACCAGCAGACCTTTCCAGGGGATAAACACTGAAGCTTTCTTT. Protein product: CATSRPFQGINTEAFF.

This sequence joins TRBV21-1 and TRBJ2-2; TRBD2, as called in the table, went unchecked against the DNA. TRBV21-1 is a pseudogene. This CDR3 spans 16 amino acids. CDR3 bases: TGTGCCAGCAGCAAAGGGACTAGCGGGAGTCCCGGGGAGCTGTTTTTT. This encodes CASSKGTSGSPGELFF.

The gene calls are TRBV18 and TRBJ2-1; possible D gene TRBD1, 6 bases. Trimming took 0 bases from V and 2 from J, leaving 8 bases between them. Germline CDR1 is KGHSH and CDR2 is LQKENI. The CDR3 contains 15 residues. The CDR3 nucleotides are TGTGCCAGCTCACCACCGGGGGCCGCCTACAATGAGCAGTTCTTC. Translation gives CASSPPGAAYNEQFF. Using reference TRBV18 and TRBJ2-1 for the parts outside the CDR3, the full variable domain is NAGVMQNPRHLVRRRGQEARLRCSPMKGHSHVYWYRQLPEEGLKFMVYLQKENIIDESGMPKERFSAEFPKEGPSILRIQQVVRGDSAAYFCASSPPGAAYNEQFFGPGTRLTVL.

This clone was recorded only once. V usage is TRBV7-2 and J usage is TRBJ2-7; weak D call: TRBD2 (6 bases). Trimming took off 3 bases at V and 1 base at J, with 19 bases between the two ends. The CDR3 extends over 17 amino acids. Germline V lookup: CDR1 SGHTA, CDR2 FQGNSA. The CDR3 reads CASSLRIGAGTSYEQYF. CDR3 DNA: TGTGCCAGCAGCTTGCGGATTGGTGCGGGAACATCCTACGAGCAGTACTTC.

This clone was recorded a few times. The genes are TRBV10-2 and TRBJ1-5; a weak D match, TRBD1 (6 bases). V lost 8 bases to trimming and J lost 4 bases, with 15 bases between them. The germline V gene encodes CDR1 WSHSY and CDR2 SAAADI. The CDR3 contains 14 residues. This CDR3 reads CASSGQGLNQPQHF. DNA of the CDR3: TGCGCCAGCTCCGGCCAGGGGCTAAATCAGCCCCAGCATTTT.